This is a list of T cell receptor beta chains from one sample in a study of T-cell reconstitution after alpha-beta-depleted transplantation in children. Using its own MiXCR run on the PCR reads, TCRdb lists one record per CDR3 protein. In the table there are approximately 79,000 distinct CDR3 sequences, less than 20% of which are singletons. Sequenced here: PBMCs, mostly from graft donor cells, sampled 360 days after TCRalphabeta/CD19-depleted stem cell transplant. The receptor set was obtained from a male patient between 2 and 15 years old who had a stem cell transplant for acute lymphoblastic leukemia, so the T cells may come from the graft donor. The CDR3 runs from the conserved cysteine through the conserved F or W. The D gene is left open where the match is weak. Expanded clones are given a class, and other clones once, few, many or no size at all.

CDR3aa	CDR3nt	abundance	j_gene	v_gene	d_gene
CAISERGTGELFF	TGTGCCATCAGTGAAAGGGGGACCGGGGAGCTGTTTTTT	-	TRBJ2-2	TRBV10-3	-
CSARDRGFSYNEQFF	TGCAGTGCTAGAGATCGGGGCTTCTCCTACAATGAGCAGTTCTTC	-	TRBJ2-1	TRBV20-1	-
CASSPPLLLGEQFF	TGTGCCAGCTCACCACCGTTACTTTTGGGCGAGCAGTTCTTC	-	TRBJ2-1	TRBV18	-
CASSYRSYTEAFF	TGTGCCAGCAGTTACCGAAGCTACACTGAAGCTTTCTTT	many	TRBJ1-1	TRBV6-5	-
CSVGSGVRGTGELFF	TGCAGCGTTGGCTCTGGAGTTCGGGGCACCGGGGAGCTGTTTTTT	-	TRBJ2-2	TRBV29-1	-
CASSLGLIAGPTRNEQFF	TGCGCCAGCAGCTTGGGGCTGATCGCGGGTCCTACCCGCAATGAGCAGTTCTTC	many	TRBJ2-1	TRBV5-1	-
CASSLAGLTYNEQFF	TGTGCCAGCAGCTTAGCGGGGCTAACCTACAATGAGCAGTTCTTC	-	TRBJ2-1	TRBV7-9	-
CASSPGPSNYNEQFF	TGTGCCAGCAGCCCCGGACCTTCGAATTACAATGAGCAGTTCTTC	few	TRBJ2-1	TRBV7-2	-
CASSPRDRSYNEQFF	TGTGCCAGCAGCCCCCGGGACAGGTCCTACAATGAGCAGTTCTTC	few	TRBJ2-1	TRBV11-2	TRBD1
CASSPVYASYEQYF	TGCGCCAGCAGTCCTGTATACGCCTCCTACGAGCAGTACTTC	many	TRBJ2-7	TRBV5-1	-
CASSTGTSGRREQYF	TGTGCCAGCAGTACCGGGACTAGCGGGAGGCGAGAGCAGTACTTC	-	TRBJ2-7	TRBV27	TRBD2
CASSPYSTYNEQFF	TGTGCCAGCAGTCCCTATTCGACCTACAATGAGCAGTTCTTC	few	TRBJ2-1	TRBV12-3/TRBV12-4	-
CASSGSITGELFF	TGTGCCAGCAGCGGCAGCATCACCGGGGAGCTGTTTTTT	many	TRBJ2-2	TRBV7-9	-
CASSLRGLNEQFF	TGCGCCAGCAGCTTGCGGGGGCTGAATGAGCAGTTCTTC	-	TRBJ2-1	TRBV5-1	-
CASSLRREGCSETQYF	TGTGCTAGCAGCTTACGACGGGAGGGGTGTTCGGAGACCCAGTACTTC	-	TRBJ2-5	TRBV7-7	TRBD2
CSAHGLAGVGTDTQYF	TGCAGTGCACACGGACTAGCGGGAGTTGGCACAGATACGCAGTATTTT	few	TRBJ2-3	TRBV20-1	TRBD2
CAISEQGYGYTF	TGTGCCATCAGCGAGCAGGGGTATGGCTACACCTTC	many	TRBJ1-2	TRBV10-3	-
CASSQDTGPNGAETQYF	TGCGCCAGCAGCCAAGATACAGGCCCAAACGGGGCGGAGACCCAGTACTTC	-	TRBJ2-5	TRBV4-1	-
CASRSTSGRKYNEQFF	TGTGCCAGCAGATCTACTAGCGGAAGGAAATACAATGAGCAGTTCTTC	-	TRBJ2-1	TRBV7-9	TRBD2
CASSPRWGEYNEQFF	TGTGCCAGCAGCCCACGGTGGGGCGAGTACAATGAGCAGTTCTTC	few	TRBJ2-1	TRBV11-2	-